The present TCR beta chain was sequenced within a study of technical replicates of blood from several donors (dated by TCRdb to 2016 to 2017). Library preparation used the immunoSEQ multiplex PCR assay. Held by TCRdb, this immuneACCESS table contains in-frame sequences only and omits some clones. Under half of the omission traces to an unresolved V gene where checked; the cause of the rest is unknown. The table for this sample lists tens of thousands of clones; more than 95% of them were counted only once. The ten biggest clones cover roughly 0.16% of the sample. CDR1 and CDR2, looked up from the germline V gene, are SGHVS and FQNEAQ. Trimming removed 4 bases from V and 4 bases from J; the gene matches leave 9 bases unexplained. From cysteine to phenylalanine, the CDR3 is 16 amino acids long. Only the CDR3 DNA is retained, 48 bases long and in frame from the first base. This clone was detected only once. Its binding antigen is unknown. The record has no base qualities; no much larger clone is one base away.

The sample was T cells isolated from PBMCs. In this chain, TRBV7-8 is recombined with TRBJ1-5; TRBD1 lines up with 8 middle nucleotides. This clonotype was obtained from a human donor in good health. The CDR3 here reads CASSSNPGGNNQPQHF. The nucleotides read TGTGCCAGCAGCTCCAATCCAGGGGGCAATAATCAGCCCCAGCATTTT.